The 12 T cell receptor beta chains reported below all come from one sample, sequenced in a study of cytomegalovirus exposure and HLA in healthy donors. Amplification used 60 Vbeta primers and 13 Jbeta primers. Some clones are missing from TCRdb's copy, which holds only in-frame ones; the method was immunoSEQ multiplex PCR. The sample has tens of thousands of clones; under 80% are singletons. The sample comprised PBMCs. These receptor sequences come from a male donor in good health and CMV-seropositive.

The genes are TRBV7-9 and TRBJ2-2; D remains unclear. CDR3 length: 15 amino acids. V lost 1 base and J lost 1, with 7 bases in between. Looked up from germline, CDR1 is SEHNR and CDR2 is FQNEAQ (reference sequence). Here the CDR3 DNA reads TGTGCCAGCAGCTTAGACATATTGAACACCGGGGAGCTGTTTTTT. Protein product: CASSLDILNTGELFF. Based on the CDR3 plus reference TRBV7-9 and TRBJ2-2, the full variable domain is DTGVSQNPRHKITKRGQNVTFRCDPISEHNRLYWYRQTLGQGPEFLTYFQNEAQLEKSRLLSDRFSAERPKGSFSTLEIQRTEQGDSAMYLCASSLDILNTGELFFGEGSRLTVL.

The chain is built from TRBV6-5 and TRBJ2-6; possible D gene TRBD1, 6 bases. V was shortened by 0 bases and J by 2 bases, with 8 bases between the two germline ends. This CDR3 is 16 amino acids long. In germline, CDR1 is MNHEY, CDR2 SVGAGI. CDR3 nucleotide sequence: TGTGCCAGCAGTTACTCGCCAGGGGCTGGGGCCAACGTCCTGACTTTC. Protein: CASSYSPGAGANVLTF.

The chain carries TRBV7-2 and TRBJ2-3, with 8 bases lining up with TRBD2. This CDR3 is 15 amino acids long. Germline lookup yields CDR1 SGHTA and CDR2 FQGNSA. V lost 7 bases to trimming and J lost 4 bases; unmatched junction nucleotides: 10. The CDR3 DNA sequence: TGTGCCAGCAACCCAGGCGGCGGGAGGTCAGATACGCAGTATTTT. Amino acids: CASNPGGGRSDTQYF.

This clone has just a few counts. The chain recombines TRBV21-1 with TRBJ2-3; TRBD1 is taken as the D call from the table, unchecked against the DNA. TRBV21-1 is described as a pseudogene. The CDR3 is 13 amino acids. DNA of the CDR3: TGTCCCGCCTGTGGGGCTAGCACAGATACGCAGTATTTT. Translated, it gives CPACGASTDTQYF.

The rearrangement links TRBV5-5 to TRBJ2-3; a possible D gene is TRBD2 (5 bases). Germline CDR1 is SGHKS and CDR2 is YYEKEE (reference sequence). The V end lost 0 bases, the J end lost 4 bases, and 15 bases lay between the germline ends. The CDR3 extends over 16 amino acids. The CDR3 sequence: CASSLVFLVGADTQYF. The CDR3 DNA reads TGTGCCAGCAGCTTGGTATTTCTGGTCGGGGCAGATACGCAGTATTTT.

CDR3 region: CASSSSTGQEHTGELFF. The CDR3 region has the DNA TGTGCCAGCTCAAGCTCGACTGGACAGGAGCACACCGGGGAGCTGTTTTTT. V is TRBV18 and J is TRBJ2-2, with 7 bases identical to TRBD1. The CDR3 length is 17 residues. The germline CDR1 and CDR2 sequences are KGHSH and LQKENI. Trimming took 5 bases from V and 3 from J; bases not matched to a gene: 12. The full variable domain, with the rest looked up from reference TRBV18 and TRBJ2-2, is NAGVMQNPRHLVRRRGQEARLRCSPMKGHSHVYWYRQLPEEGLKFMVYLQKENIIDESGMPKERFSAEFPKEGPSILRIQQVVRGDSAAYFCASSSSTGQEHTGELFFGEGSRLTVL.

This chain uses TRBV11-3 with TRBJ1-6, with 7 nucleotides matching TRBD1. CDR1 is SGHNT and CDR2 is YENEEA in the germline V gene. The V gene end was trimmed by 5 bases and the J gene end by 7 bases; junction bases not matched to a gene: 11. CDR3 size: 16 residues. The CDR3 DNA reads TGTGCCAGCAGCCACGGACAGGAACAACCCAATTCACCCCTCCACTTT. Translation gives CASSHGQEQPNSPLHF.

The chain couples TRBV5-1 to TRBJ2-1; 12 nucleotides match TRBD2. The CDR3 sequence is 19 residues long. CDR1 SGHRS and CDR2 YFSETQ come from the germline V gene. V gave up 2 bases and J gave up 0 bases; unmatched junction bases: 9. CDR3 amino acids: CASSFFTSGRPGSYNEQFF. Here the CDR3 DNA reads TGCGCCAGCAGCTTCTTCACTAGCGGGAGGCCTGGCTCCTACAATGAGCAGTTCTTC.

The sample holds a few counts of this clone. The chain combines TRBV7-8 with TRBJ1-6, with TRBD1 matching 11 bases. V lost 7 bases and J lost 7; bases outside the gene matches: 9. This CDR3 spans 16 amino acids. Germline V gene data show CDR1 as SGHVS and CDR2 as FQNEAQ. The CDR3 loop is CASTILRDRGNSPLHF. CDR3 DNA sequence: TGTGCCAGCACCATTCTAAGGGACAGGGGGAATTCACCCCTCCACTTT.

This clone was detected only a few times. The chain links TRBV7-2 to TRBJ1-1; a possible D gene is TRBD1 (5 bases). This CDR3 is 14 amino acids long. Per the germline V gene, CDR1 is SGHTA and CDR2 is FQGNSA. V lost 3 bases to trimming and J lost 1 base, with 9 bases between them. CDR3 residues: CASSLSGGNTEAFF. The CDR3 DNA follows: TGTGCCAGCAGCTTGTCGGGGGGGAACACTGAAGCTTTCTTT. The full variable domain, its missing parts supplied by reference TRBV7-2 and TRBJ1-1, is GAGVSQSPSNKVTEKGKDVELRCDPISGHTALYWYRQSLGQGLEFLIYFQGNSAPDKSGLPSDRFSAERTGGSVSTLTIQRTQQEDSAVYLCASSLSGGNTEAFFGQGTRLTVV.

The rearrangement joins TRBV6-1 to TRBJ1-3, with a possible D match to TRBD1 (6 bases). Looked up from germline, CDR1 is MNHNS and CDR2 is SASEGT. The CDR3 contains 12 residues. The germline V and J ends were trimmed by 7 bases and 9 bases, with 13 bases remaining between them. CDR3 coding DNA: TGTGCCAGCACCCAAGGGGGGGGCACCATATATTTT. Its translation: CASTQGGGTIYF.

This clone was seen a few times. The J gene is TRBJ2-3, the V gene TRBV7-2, with 8 positions matching TRBD1. Germline CDR1 SGHTA, CDR2 FQGNSA. This CDR3 contains 14 residues. J gave up 6 bases and V 4 bases, and 6 bases lay outside the gene matches. CDR3 protein: CASSSGQGRDTQYF. CDR3 DNA: TGTGCCAGCAGCTCAGGACAGGGTCGGGATACGCAGTATTTT.